This entry lists 15 T cell receptor beta chains sequenced from one sample in a study of cytomegalovirus exposure and HLA in healthy donors (dated by TCRdb to 2017 to 2019). The receptor library was made with the immunoSEQ multiplex PCR assay. For the multiplex PCR, a mixture combining 60 forward primers for TCR Vbeta segments and 13 reverse primers for TCR Jbeta segments was used. TCRdb limited this immuneACCESS table to in-frame rearrangements with V and J called. A share of clones is missing; checked studies link under half to unresolved V genes, and the rest is unexplained. In this sample the table shows about 140,000 clones, almost 85% of which occur a single time. Together, the top ten hold around 2% of the sample. Sequenced material: PBMCs. These receptors all come from a woman aged 40-49 years in good health and CMV-seronegative.

V usage is TRBV19 and J usage is TRBJ2-7, with 7 bases lining up with TRBD2. Losses at the gene ends were 1 base for V and 3 bases for J; bases not matched to a gene: 9. Germline loops: CDR1 LNHDA, CDR2 SQIVND (reference sequence). The CDR3 consists of 16 residues. The DNA of the CDR3 is TGTGCCAGTAGTATAGCGGGAGGCCTAATGGTCTACGAGCAGTACTTC. This codes for CASSIAGGLMVYEQYF.

V is TRBV28 and J is TRBJ2-5, with D perhaps TRBD1 (7 bases). With the DNA end fitting TRBJ2-7 better, the J assignment may be wrong. The germline V gene encodes CDR1 MDHEN and CDR2 SYDVKM. This CDR3 has 16 residues. The CDR3 here is CASSSTARDRPYEQYF. The CDR3 DNA reads as TGTGCCAGCAGTTCTACAGCGCGGGACAGACCCTACGAGCAGTACTTC.

This chain links TRBV15 with TRBJ2-5, with no clear D. Germline values: CDR1 LNHNV, CDR2 YYDKDF (reference sequence). V was shortened by 6 bases and J by 5 bases, with 10 bases between the two germline ends. The CDR3 extends over 12 amino acids. CDR3 bases: TGTGCCACCAGTCAGAGGTGGGAGACCCAGTACTTC. It translates to CATSQRWETQYF.

This rearrangement joins TRBV29-1 to TRBJ2-5; 13 positions agree with TRBD2. The trim removed 6 bases at V and 7 bases at J, leaving 8 bases unmatched. This CDR3 has 14 amino acids. Germline values: CDR1 SQVTM, CDR2 ANQGSEA. CDR3 loop: CSVTGLAGLGTQYF. DNA for the CDR3: TGCAGCGTCACGGGACTAGCGGGATTGGGGACCCAGTACTTC.

The chain couples TRBV19 to TRBJ2-2; D perhaps matches TRBD1 (6 bases). V was pared by 5 bases and J by 1 base, with 14 bases between. The length of the CDR3 is 16 residues. CDR1 and CDR2 from the germline V gene are LNHDA and SQIVND (reference sequence). CDR3 in amino acids: CASSARTEWNTGELFF. Written as DNA, the CDR3 is TGTGCCAGTAGTGCGAGGACAGAATGGAACACCGGGGAGCTGTTTTTT.

V and J are TRBV30 and TRBJ1-6; D unclear. The CDR3 has 14 amino acids. Trimming took 4 bases from V and 7 from J, leaving 14 bases between them. The V gene's germline CDR1 is GTSNPN and CDR2 SVGIG (reference sequence). The CDR3 loop reads CAWTRRDPNSPLHF. In DNA, the CDR3 is TGTGCCTGGACTAGGAGGGATCCCAATTCACCCCTCCACTTT.

This clone was recorded a few times. This chain uses TRBV2 with TRBJ1-1; D remains ambiguous. Per germline, CDR1 SNHLY and CDR2 FYNNEI. This CDR3 has 15 residues. Trimming cost V 10 bases and J 4 bases, with 22 bases left between them. The CDR3 DNA sequence: TGTGCCACCAAACGAGAGAGGACGGGAGGCACTGAAGCTTTCTTT. Translated: CATKRERTGGTEAFF.

V usage is TRBV10-1 and J usage is TRBJ2-6, with D possibly being TRBD1 (6 bases). Germline V gives CDR1 WNHNN, CDR2 SYGVQD (reference sequence). The CDR3 extends over 23 amino acids. The V gene lost 7 bases and the J gene lost 1 base, with 35 bases spanning the gap. CDR3 region: CASTLPTPKTGQHLLSGANVLTF. CDR3 in DNA: TGCGCCAGCACCCTCCCCACTCCCAAGACAGGCCAACACCTCCTTTCTGGGGCCAACGTCCTGACTTTC.

The chain links TRBV7-2 to TRBJ1-2, with D tentatively TRBD1 (6 bases). This CDR3 is built from 15 residues. With 6 bases removed from V and 4 bases from J, the gap between germline ends came to 18 bases. Germline V gene lookup returns CDR1 SGHTA and CDR2 FQGNSA. CDR3 in DNA: TGTGCCAGCAGACCAAGACGGGGGGGCGTCTATGGCTACACCTTC. Its translation is CASRPRRGGVYGYTF.

V usage is TRBV4-1 and J usage is TRBJ2-1; perhaps TRBD1 as D (5 bases). Germline CDR1 MGHRA, CDR2 YSYEKL. CDR3 length: 14 amino acids. Deletions cut 1 base from V and 4 bases from J, with 8 bases between. DNA for the CDR3: TGCGCCAGCAGCCAAGGGGGCGCTTACAATGAGCAGTTCTTC. It encodes CASSQGGAYNEQFF.

This rearrangement joins TRBV30 to TRBJ1-3; D ambiguous. With 4 bases removed from V and 0 bases from J, the gap between germline ends came to 10 bases. CDR1 is GTSNPN, CDR2 SVGIG, per germline (reference sequence). This CDR3 comprises 14 residues. The CDR3 spells CAWTVPLSGNTIYF. The DNA of the CDR3 is TGTGCCTGGACAGTTCCCCTCTCTGGAAACACCATATATTTT.

The rearrangement joins TRBV4-2 to TRBJ1-1, with a tentative D call TRBD1 (6 bases). Trimming removed 0 bases at V and 0 bases at J, with 11 bases between. Germline CDR1 is LGHNA and CDR2 is YNFKEQ. This CDR3 has 16 amino acids. The CDR3 protein is CASSQEQGTMNTEAFF. CDR3 bases: TGTGCCAGCAGCCAAGAACAGGGCACCATGAACACTGAAGCTTTCTTT.

This rearrangement joins TRBV25-1 to TRBJ1-5; 9 bases line up with TRBD1. Germline CDR1 and CDR2: MGHDK and SYGVNS. CDR3 length: 14 amino acids. V dropped 5 bases and J dropped 7; count of bases not matched to a gene: 6. CDR3 DNA sequence: TGTGCCAGCAGTCCAACAGGGGGCGGACAGCCCCAGCATTTT. Translation gives CASSPTGGGQPQHF.

The V gene is TRBV27, the J gene TRBJ1-5; D might be TRBD1 (5 bases). Germline CDR1 reads MNHEY; CDR2 reads SMNVEV (reference sequence). This CDR3 is 14 amino acids long. Trimming pared 2 bases from V and 4 bases from J, leaving 9 bases between. CDR3 bases: TGTGCCAGCAGTTTAGCGGGGGGAAATCAGCCCCAGCATTTT. This encodes CASSLAGGNQPQHF.

The chain has TRBV7-2 and TRBJ2-7, with D uncertain. Germline values: CDR1 SGHTA, CDR2 FQGNSA. The CDR3 is made up of 12 amino acids. V was pared by 4 bases and J by 7 bases, with 11 bases between. CDR3: CASSSMTREQYF. The CDR3 DNA reads TGTGCCAGCAGCTCTATGACGCGGGAGCAGTACTTC.